This TCR beta chain stems from a study of blood T cell repertoires in COVID-19. Data came from immunoSEQ multiplex PCR; TCRdb stores just in-frame clones and leaves some out. The sample lists fewer than 450,000 clones; around 90% were seen once. Looked up from germline, CDR1 is SGHVS and CDR2 is FQNEAQ. The CDR3 contains 15 residues. Unmatched junction bases numbered 4, after V lost 0 bases and J lost 4 bases. The V call is TRBV7-8, the J call TRBJ2-3; 7 nucleotides agree with TRBD2. This receptor was identified in a young woman who had recovered from COVID-19. Source material: peripheral blood. The CDR3 nucleotides are TGTGCCAGCAGCTTAGCGGGAGGGCTAGCAGATACGCAGTATTTT. Amino acid sequence: CASSLAGGLADTQYF.